The 23 T cell receptor beta chains presented below share a single source sample, sequenced in a study of T cell repertoires in cytomegalovirus infection. TCRdb itself ran the reads through MiXCR, one entry per CDR3 protein. The profile shows approximately 500,000 distinct CDR3 sequences, approximately 10% of them singletons. The sample comprised PBMCs. The receptors were sampled from a human donor in good health (CMV status not recorded). Some clones in this sample may be carry-over from other donors' samples.

Ten or more counts support this clonotype. The V gene is TRBV5-6, the J gene TRBJ2-3; no clear D gene. The V gene lost 2 bases and the J gene lost 2 bases, with 18 bases spanning the gap. The CDR3 is 17 residues long. Germline CDR1 reads SGHDT; CDR2 reads YYEEEE. The CDR3: CASSLKRPARFTDTQYF. CDR3 DNA: TGTGCCAGCAGCTTAAAGAGGCCCGCCCGGTTCACAGATACGCAGTATTTT.

This clonotype has at least ten counts. The rearrangement joins TRBV29-1 to TRBJ1-2; 9 bases match TRBD1. The CDR3 sequence is 15 residues long. V lost 4 bases and J lost 3; bases outside the gene matches: 9. CDR1 and CDR2 (germline): SQVTM, ANQGSEA. CDR3 nucleotide sequence: TGCAGCGTTGGGTTGGGACAGGGAGGACACTATGGCTACACCTTC. Encoded protein: CSVGLGQGGHYGYTF.

The sample holds many counts of this clonotype. V and J are TRBV28 and TRBJ2-5; D gene unclear. Germline V gene lookup returns CDR1 MDHEN and CDR2 SYDVKM. The CDR3 runs to 17 residues. Trimming left V 2 bases short and J 2 bases short, with 18 bases between. CDR3 nucleotides: TGTGCCAGCAGTTTAAGCTCGGTCCCTGCCACACAAGAGACCCAGTACTTC. It specifies CASSLSSVPATQETQYF.

This clonotype was counted only a few times. The chain employs TRBV27 and TRBJ2-1; 11 bases are a match to TRBD2. Losses at the gene ends were 7 bases for V and 5 bases for J; bases not matched to a gene: 4. This CDR3 comprises 14 residues. Germline values: CDR1 MNHEY, CDR2 SMNVEV (reference sequence). CDR3 nucleotide sequence: TGTGCCAGCACCTTAGCGGGAGGGAACAATGAGCAGTTCTTC. Its translation is CASTLAGGNNEQFF.

At least ten counts were recorded for this clonotype. The genes are TRBV6-5 and TRBJ2-7; D might be TRBD2 (5 bases). CDR3 length equals 16 residues. Per the germline V gene, CDR1 is MNHEY and CDR2 is SVGAGI. V was trimmed by 0 bases and J by 2 bases, leaving 14 bases between them. CDR3 sequence reads: CASSYSRVRGPYEQYF. The CDR3 DNA sequence: TGTGCCAGCAGTTACTCGAGGGTACGGGGTCCCTACGAGCAGTACTTC.

J is TRBJ2-7 and V is TRBV4-2; no reliable D call. Germline assignment: CDR1 LGHNA and CDR2 YNFKEQ. V was shortened by 1 base and J by 0 bases, with 19 bases between the two germline ends. This CDR3 contains 18 residues. The CDR3 here is CASSQVSSHVASSYEQYF. The CDR3, as DNA: TGTGCCAGCAGCCAAGTAAGCTCACACGTCGCGAGCTCCTACGAGCAGTACTTC.

This clonotype was seen many times. The chain is built from TRBV12-3 or TRBV12-4 and TRBJ2-1; 7 nucleotides agree with TRBD1. V was pared by 2 bases and J by 7 bases, with 14 bases of the junction left unmatched. The CDR3 loop spans 17 amino acids. CDR3 bases: TGTGCCAGCAGTTTATATATTAGGGGACAGAGTAATAATGAGCAGTTCTTC. Translation gives CASSLYIRGQSNNEQFF.

This clonotype was detected many times. For the CDR3, the DNA is TGTGCCAGCAGTTACGGTTCCCCAGGGACAGTAGGTGATGGCTACACCTTC. This codes for CASSYGSPGTVGDGYTF. The chain joins TRBV6-6 to TRBJ1-2, with 7 bases that match TRBD1. CDR3 length: 17 amino acids. The germline CDR1 and CDR2 sequences are MNHNY and SVGAGI (reference sequence). V lost 2 bases and J lost 6; bases outside the gene matches: 15.

This clonotype appeared a few times. The V and J genes are TRBV14 and TRBJ1-3; no clear D gene. Germline V gene sequence: CDR1 SGHDN, CDR2 FVKESK. With 4 bases removed from V and 0 bases from J, the gap between germline ends came to 19 bases. The CDR3 contains 18 residues. CDR3 loop: CASSPLPTGRLSGNTIYF. DNA of the CDR3: TGTGCCAGCAGCCCGCTACCAACTGGACGCCTCTCTGGAAACACCATATATTTT.

The table lists this clonotype with many counts. The chain uses TRBV6-6 and TRBJ1-2, with TRBD1 matching 7 bases. CDR3 length: 14 residues. V was pared by 5 bases and J by 8 bases, with 11 bases of the junction left unmatched. From germline, CDR1 is MNHNY and CDR2 SVGAGI (reference sequence). The CDR3 is CASSPRRQGGGYTF. CDR3 in DNA: TGTGCCAGCAGTCCTCGTCGACAGGGCGGGGGCTACACCTTC.

The V call is TRBV20-1, the J call TRBJ2-5; D might be TRBD1 (5 bases). The CDR3 totals 15 residues. Germline values: CDR1 DFQATT, CDR2 SNEGSKA (reference sequence). V lost 1 base and J 4 bases, leaving 16 bases between the germline ends. The CDR3 DNA is TGCAGTGCTAGAGCCTCCGACAGTGTGGGAGAGACCCAGTACTTC. Protein product: CSARASDSVGETQYF.

This clonotype came up a few times. The chain couples TRBV18 to TRBJ2-5; D remains ambiguous. Germline assignment: CDR1 KGHSH and CDR2 LQKENI. This CDR3 is 14 amino acids long. Trimming stripped 3 bases from V and 2 bases from J, with 10 bases between. The CDR3 nucleotides are TGTGCCAGCTCACCTCCAATCCCTCAAGAGACCCAGTACTTC. It is translated as CASSPPIPQETQYF.

CDR3 nucleotides: TGTGCCAGCAGCTTAGGGACCTATTCACCCCTCCACTTT. Residues: CASSLGTYSPLHF. The rearrangement uses TRBV7-3 and TRBJ1-6; possible D gene TRBD1, 5 bases. Trimming cost V 2 bases and J 8 bases, with 7 bases left between them. The CDR3 is 13 residues long. The germline V gene has CDR1 SGHTA and CDR2 FQGTGA.

This clonotype has a single count. V and J are TRBV5-4 and TRBJ2-3; no definite D call. Germline lookup yields CDR1 SGHNT and CDR2 YYREEE (reference sequence). This CDR3 region has 14 residues. Trimming took 6 bases from V and 1 from J, leaving 12 bases between them. The CDR3 region is CASTSGQGTDTQYF. For the CDR3, the DNA is TGTGCCAGCACTAGTGGTCAGGGCACAGATACGCAGTATTTT.

The gene calls are TRBV9 and TRBJ1-1; the D is unclear. Trimming removed 0 bases from V and 1 base from J, with 16 bases in between. The CDR3 has 17 amino acids. Germline V gives CDR1 SGDLS, CDR2 YYNGEE. CDR3 amino acids: CASSVAEVGRPNTEAFF. Written as DNA, the CDR3 is TGTGCCAGCAGCGTAGCTGAGGTAGGGCGGCCGAACACTGAAGCTTTCTTT.

This clonotype occurred many times. The genes are TRBV7-9 and TRBJ2-7; TRBD2 matches 8 bases. This CDR3 region has 15 residues. Trimming removed 5 bases from V and 6 bases from J; junction bases left unmatched: 12. Germline loops: CDR1 SEHNR, CDR2 FQNEAQ (reference sequence). The CDR3 DNA reads as TGTGCCAGCAGCCCTCGCGGAGCGGGAGTACTCGAGCAGTACTTC. Translation: CASSPRGAGVLEQYF.

This clonotype was seen many times. V gene TRBV7-6 combines with J gene TRBJ2-7, with a possible D match to TRBD2 (6 bases). There are 12 residues in the CDR3. V was clipped by 8 bases and J by 4 bases, with 12 bases between them. Germline V CDR1 and CDR2: SGHVS, FNYEAQ. CDR3 bases: TGTGCCAGCGGGGGGAAGGGGTACGAGCAGTACTTC. As protein: CASGGKGYEQYF.

Many counts were recorded for this clonotype. V gene TRBV7-2 combines with J gene TRBJ1-1, with 7 bases matching TRBD1. Germline assignment: CDR1 SGHTA and CDR2 FQGNSA. V shed 4 bases, J shed 4 bases, and the junction held 9 bases outside the gene matches. CDR3 size: 15 residues. The DNA for the CDR3 is TGTGCCAGCAGCTATAAAGGGGGCAGGAGCACTGAAGCTTTCTTT. Translating it yields CASSYKGGRSTEAFF. Full variable domain (remainder filled in from reference TRBV7-2 and TRBJ1-1): GAGVSQSPSNKVTEKGKDVELRCDPISGHTALYWYRQSLGQGLEFLIYFQGNSAPDKSGLPSDRFSAERTGGSVSTLTIQRTQQEDSAVYLCASSYKGGRSTEAFFGQGTRLTVV.

The V gene is TRBV6-5, the J gene TRBJ2-5, with D hard to call. This CDR3 spans 13 amino acids. Germline CDR1 reads MNHEY; CDR2 reads SVGAGI. The germline V and J ends were trimmed by 2 bases and 5 bases, with 9 bases remaining between them. The CDR3 loop is CASSYKDAETQYF. Here the CDR3 DNA reads TGTGCCAGCAGTTACAAGGACGCGGAGACCCAGTACTTC.

The chain links TRBV2 to TRBJ2-3; D unresolved. Germline V gene data show CDR1 as SNHLY and CDR2 as FYNNEI. Trimming left V 6 bases short and J 4 bases short, with 14 bases between. The CDR3 extends over 14 amino acids. The CDR3 loop is CASSVNTEADTQYF. The DNA of the CDR3 is TGTGCCAGCAGCGTAAACACAGAAGCAGATACGCAGTATTTT.

This clonotype was recorded at least ten times. The J gene is TRBJ2-1, the V gene TRBV6-1; perhaps TRBD2 as D (5 bases). The CDR3 totals 14 residues. Trimming cost V 3 bases and J 9 bases, with 15 bases left between them. CDR1 MNHNS and CDR2 SASEGT come from the germline V gene. The CDR3 protein is CASSEGPSIAEQFF. The CDR3 DNA is TGTGCCAGCAGTGAGGGCCCTAGCATCGCTGAGCAGTTCTTC.

Ten or more counts support this clonotype. The J gene is TRBJ1-1, the V gene TRBV15; no reliable D call. Looked up from germline, CDR1 is LNHNV and CDR2 is YYDKDF (reference sequence). Trimming removed 5 bases from V and 0 bases from J, with 10 bases in between. The CDR3 loop spans 14 amino acids. CDR3 in DNA: TGTGCCACCAGCGTTCTGGCAGTGAACACTGAAGCTTTCTTT. This gives the protein CATSVLAVNTEAFF.

At least ten counts were recorded for this clonotype. The chain couples TRBV19 to TRBJ2-2, with 8 nucleotides matching TRBD2. The germline CDR1 and CDR2 sequences are LNHDA and SQIVND (reference sequence). The CDR3 covers 14 residues. This CDR3 reads CATFGLAGTGELFF. CDR3 DNA sequence: TGTGCTACCTTTGGACTAGCCGGTACCGGGGAGCTGTTTTTT.